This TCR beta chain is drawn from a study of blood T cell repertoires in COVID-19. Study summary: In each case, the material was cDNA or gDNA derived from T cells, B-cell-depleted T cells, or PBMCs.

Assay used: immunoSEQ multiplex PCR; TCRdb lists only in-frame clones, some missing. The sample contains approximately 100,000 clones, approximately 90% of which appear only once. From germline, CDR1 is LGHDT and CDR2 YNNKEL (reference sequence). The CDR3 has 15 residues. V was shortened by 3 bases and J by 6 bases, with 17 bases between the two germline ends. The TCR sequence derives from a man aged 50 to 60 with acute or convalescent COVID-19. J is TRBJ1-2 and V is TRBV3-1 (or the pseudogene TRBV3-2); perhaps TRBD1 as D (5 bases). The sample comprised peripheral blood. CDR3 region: CASSHGRDPTHGYTF. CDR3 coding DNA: TGTGCCAGCAGCCATGGGCGGGACCCGACGCATGGCTACACCTTC.